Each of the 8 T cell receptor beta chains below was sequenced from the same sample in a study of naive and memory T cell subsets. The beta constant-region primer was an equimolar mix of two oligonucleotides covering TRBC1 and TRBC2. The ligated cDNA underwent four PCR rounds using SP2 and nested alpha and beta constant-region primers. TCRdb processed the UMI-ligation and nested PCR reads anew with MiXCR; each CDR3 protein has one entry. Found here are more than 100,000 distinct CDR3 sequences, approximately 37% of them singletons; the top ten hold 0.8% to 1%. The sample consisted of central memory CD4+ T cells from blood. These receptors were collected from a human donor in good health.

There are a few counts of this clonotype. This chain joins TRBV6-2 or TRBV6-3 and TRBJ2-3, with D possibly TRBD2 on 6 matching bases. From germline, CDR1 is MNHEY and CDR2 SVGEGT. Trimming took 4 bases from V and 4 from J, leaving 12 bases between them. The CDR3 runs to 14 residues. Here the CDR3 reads CASSFSGDADTQYF. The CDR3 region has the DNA TGTGCCAGCAGTTTCTCGGGGGACGCAGATACGCAGTATTTT.

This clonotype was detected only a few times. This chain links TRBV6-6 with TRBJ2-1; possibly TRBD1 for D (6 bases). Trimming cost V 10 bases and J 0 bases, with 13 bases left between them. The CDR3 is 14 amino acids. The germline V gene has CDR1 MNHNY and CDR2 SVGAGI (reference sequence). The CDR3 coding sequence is TGTGCCACCCGAGGGGGAAGCTCCTACAATGAGCAGTTCTTC. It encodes CATRGGSSYNEQFF.

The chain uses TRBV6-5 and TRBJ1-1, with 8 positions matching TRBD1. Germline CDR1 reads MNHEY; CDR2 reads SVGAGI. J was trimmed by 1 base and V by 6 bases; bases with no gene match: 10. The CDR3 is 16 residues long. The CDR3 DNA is TGTGCCAGCAGCACACACCGGACAGGGAGGAACACTGAAGCTTTCTTT. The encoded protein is CASSTHRTGRNTEAFF.

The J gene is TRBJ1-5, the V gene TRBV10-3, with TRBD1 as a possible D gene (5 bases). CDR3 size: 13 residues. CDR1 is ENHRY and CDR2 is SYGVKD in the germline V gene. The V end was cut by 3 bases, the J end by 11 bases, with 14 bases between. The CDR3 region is CAISDTTQGAQHF. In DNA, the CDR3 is TGTGCCATCAGTGACACGACGCAGGGAGCCCAGCATTTT.

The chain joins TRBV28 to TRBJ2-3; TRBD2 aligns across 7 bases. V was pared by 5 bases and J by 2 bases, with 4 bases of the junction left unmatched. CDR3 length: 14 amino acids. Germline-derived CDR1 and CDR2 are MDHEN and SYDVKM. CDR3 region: CASSPGRVTDTQYF. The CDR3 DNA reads TGTGCCAGCAGTCCAGGGAGGGTCACAGATACGCAGTATTTT. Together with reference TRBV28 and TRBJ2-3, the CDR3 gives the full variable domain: DVKVTQSSRYLVKRTGEKVFLECVQDMDHENMFWYRQDPGLGLRLIYFSYDVKMKEKGDIPEGYSVSREKKERFSLILESASTNQTSMYLCASSPGRVTDTQYFGPGTRLTVL.

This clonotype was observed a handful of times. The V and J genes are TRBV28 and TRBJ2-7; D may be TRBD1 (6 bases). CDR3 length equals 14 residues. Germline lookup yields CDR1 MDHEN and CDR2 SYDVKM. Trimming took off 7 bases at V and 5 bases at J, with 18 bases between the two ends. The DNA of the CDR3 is TGTGCCAGCAAAGTCGAAGGGGGTTCGGACGAGCAGTACTTC. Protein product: CASKVEGGSDEQYF.

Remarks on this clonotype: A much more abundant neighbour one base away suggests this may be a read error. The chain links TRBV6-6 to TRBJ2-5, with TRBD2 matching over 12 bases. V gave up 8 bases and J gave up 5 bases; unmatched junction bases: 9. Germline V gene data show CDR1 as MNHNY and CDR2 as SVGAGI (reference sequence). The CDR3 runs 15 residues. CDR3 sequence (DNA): TGTGCCAGCGGTGCCCTAGCGGGAGGGCAGGAGACCCAGTACTTC. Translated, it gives CASGALAGGQETQYF.

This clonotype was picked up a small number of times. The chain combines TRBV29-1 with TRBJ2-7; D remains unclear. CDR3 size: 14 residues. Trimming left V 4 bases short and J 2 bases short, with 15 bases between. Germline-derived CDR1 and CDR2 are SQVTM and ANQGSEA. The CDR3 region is CSVVPRYVPYEQYF. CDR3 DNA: TGCAGCGTTGTCCCTAGGTATGTGCCCTACGAGCAGTACTTC.